This T cell receptor beta chain derives from a study of T cell responses to AZD1222 COVID-19 vaccine. Study background: Second-dose intervals near 4 or 12 weeks were combined. Study outcomes and limitations: Repertoires were obtained only post-peak T cell response. Variant regions that are unmutated are reportedly the target of nearly half of spike-specific TCRs. Just a handful of people given AZD1222 tested seropositive at baseline.

Clones were sequenced by immunoSEQ multiplex PCR, and TCRdb holds only the in-frame ones, with some missing. The sample carries about 72,000 clones, roughly 84% recorded once. Regarding this clone: No antigen is known for it.

The sequence came from an adult in good health. The sequencing used peripheral blood, collected on day 0 of AZD1222 vaccination.

CDR3 region: CASSPGLYQPQHF. In DNA form, the CDR3 reads TGTGCCAGCAGCCCTGGGTTGTATCAGCCCCAGCATTTT. The V and J genes are TRBV3-1 (or the pseudogene TRBV3-2) and TRBJ1-5; D remains unclear. The CDR3 runs 13 residues. Deletions cut 4 bases from V and 5 bases from J, with 9 bases between. The germline CDR1 and CDR2 sequences are LGHDT and YNNKEL (reference sequence).